The table lists the clone carrying this T cell receptor beta chain with a few counts. Antigen: not known. The healthy adult donors were HIV-negative and reported no recent acute infections or vaccinations. About 90 million PBMCs per unsorted sample were used for genomic DNA. The source of the sample is a study of shared clonotypes between healthy human individuals. Germline assignment: CDR1 SGHTA and CDR2 FQGNSA. V was trimmed by 3 bases and J by 0 bases, leaving 18 bases between them. This CDR3 is built from 17 residues. Study-level results: Clonotype sharing among donors likely depends on sequencing depth.

Ten immunoSEQ deep assay plates served to sequence unsorted PBMC DNA. Produced via immunoSEQ multiplex PCR; TCRdb's table is partial and in-frame only. Altogether fewer than 650,000 clones are present, 76% being singletons, with the ten largest covering roughly 13%. Sequenced: PBMCs. This TCR came from a woman aged 35 to 49 in good health. Some clones in this sample may be carry-over from other donors' samples. The chain combines TRBV7-2 with TRBJ2-7, with D possibly TRBD2 on 6 matching bases. The CDR3 DNA follows: TGTGCCAGCAGCTTGTCGGCCAACCCGGGAGCCTCCTACGAGCAGTACTTC. Its translation: CASSLSANPGASYEQYF.